Detailed here is one T cell receptor (beta chain). What it binds is unknown. The data derive from a study of shared clonotypes between healthy human individuals. Findings and caveats of the study: Generation probabilities of non-shared clonotypes were lower (relative to those shared by all four donors). The study found about 5% of naive CD4 clonotypes shared across a few donors. Large sequencing depth failed to make sorted-subset sequencing complete, rarefaction showed.

Terminally differentiated effector memory CD45RA+ cells were excluded by CCR7 positive selection of CD45RO-negative cells. Trimming cost V 4 bases and J 0 bases, with 15 bases left between them. CDR1 SEHNR and CDR2 FQNEAQ come from the germline V gene (reference sequence). The CDR3 totals 17 residues. Method: immunoSEQ multiplex PCR; TCRdb's copy keeps in-frame clones and lacks some. The sample comprises roughly 2.1 million clones, about 93% of which are singletons, and more than 1.5% rests with the top ten. Sequencing was done on a sample of naive CD8+ T cells from PBMCs. The chain has TRBV7-9 and TRBJ2-2, with a possible D match to TRBD1 (5 bases). This receptor was taken from a young man in good health. Some clones in this sample may be carry-over from other donors' samples. The CDR3 DNA follows: TGTGCCAGCAGCTCATCAGGGTTGCTGGCGAACACCGGGGAGCTGTTTTTT. Translating it yields CASSSSGLLANTGELFF.